The 20 T cell receptor beta chains given below trace back to one sample, sequenced in a study of spatial heterogeneity in lung cancer. In TCRdb, the 5' RACE reads were re-called with MiXCR into one record per CDR3 protein. This table holds thousands of distinct CDR3 sequences, about a sixth found once. Regarding time point: sample taken at primary tumor resection. The input material, whole RNA from tumor, nontumor lung or frozen PBMC, was sequenced unsorted. Sequencing used normal lung tissue next to the tumor, obtained at surgery. The receptors stem from a male donor with early-stage non-small cell lung cancer.

The chain is built from TRBV6-5 and TRBJ2-7, with 7 bases lining up with TRBD2. CDR1 MNHEY and CDR2 SVGAGI come from the germline V gene. Trimming took 5 bases from V and 1 from J; bases not matched to a gene: 5. This CDR3 contains 14 residues. The CDR3 sequence is CASSPVGGSYEQYF. CDR3 coding DNA: TGTGCCAGCAGTCCCGTGGGGGGGTCCTACGAGCAGTACTTC.

This clonotype is medium-sized. This chain joins TRBV20-1 and TRBJ2-7, with TRBD2 matching over 8 bases. V dropped 0 bases and J dropped 4; count of bases not matched to a gene: 5. The CDR3 has 14 residues. Germline CDR1 and CDR2: DFQATT and SNEGSKA (reference sequence). The CDR3 coding sequence is TGCAGTGCTAGAGATCAGCGGGAGTCTTACGAGCAGTACTTC. Its translation is CSARDQRESYEQYF.

By sample fraction, this clonotype is medium-sized. The V gene is TRBV7-8, the J gene TRBJ2-5, with D possibly TRBD1 on 5 matching bases. The germline V gene encodes CDR1 SGHVS and CDR2 FQNEAQ. Between the trimmed V and J ends, which lost 0 bases and 2 bases, there was a span of 13 bases. The CDR3 spans 16 residues. CDR3 protein: CASSLAGSRVQETQYF. The DNA for the CDR3 is TGTGCCAGCAGCTTAGCGGGGTCCAGGGTACAAGAGACCCAGTACTTC.

Judged by abundance, this clonotype is medium-sized. V usage is TRBV7-2 and J usage is TRBJ2-1; 8 bases line up with TRBD2. From germline, CDR1 is SGHTA and CDR2 FQGNSA. This CDR3 has 14 residues. The DNA of the CDR3 is TGTGGGGTGCGGCCCCCGGGACTAGTGAATGAGCAGTTCTTC. It yields the protein CGVRPPGLVNEQFF.

The chain links TRBV20-1 to TRBJ2-1, with 9 positions matching TRBD1. J was trimmed by 3 bases and V by 6 bases; bases with no gene match: 12. Germline V CDR1 and CDR2: DFQATT, SNEGSKA (reference sequence). The CDR3 has 16 residues. The CDR3 DNA follows: TGCAGTGCCCCGAGGATGGGACAGGGACTCTACAATGAGCAGTTCTTC. Protein sequence: CSAPRMGQGLYNEQFF.

This clonotype counts as medium-sized. The rearrangement links TRBV21-1 to TRBJ1-1; the DNA was not used to check the table's D call, TRBD1. TRBV21-1 is tagged as a pseudogene. The CDR3 loop spans 19 amino acids. The CDR3 is CASSKIEGPSPIRNTEAFF. In DNA, the CDR3 is TGTGCCAGCAGCAAAATCGAGGGACCTTCACCGATCAGGAACACTGAAGCTTTCTTT.

The chain employs TRBV6-5 and TRBJ2-3; 9 bases agree with TRBD2. The CDR3 is 14 amino acids. V was clipped by 5 bases and J by 1 base; unmatched bases: 1. Germline V CDR1 and CDR2: MNHEY, SVGAGI. The CDR3 sequence is CASSPSGGTDTQYF. Here the CDR3 DNA reads TGTGCCAGCAGTCCTAGCGGGGGCACAGATACGCAGTATTTT.

In this sample, this clonotype is medium-sized. The J gene is TRBJ1-5, the V gene TRBV13, with D tentatively TRBD1 (6 bases). This CDR3 has 15 residues. Trimming stripped 5 bases from V and 4 bases from J, with 15 bases between. The germline CDR1 and CDR2 sequences are PRHDT and FYEKMQ (reference sequence). In DNA form, the CDR3 reads TGTGCCAGCAGCCGAGGGGGGGGTGGAAATCAGCCCCAGCATTTT. Its protein is CASSRGGGGNQPQHF.

Concerning this clonotype: A read error may be the cause here, since a much bigger clone is one base away. The rearrangement uses TRBV7-8 and TRBJ1-1; D call uncertain. CDR3 length equals 15 residues. V was clipped by 2 bases and J by 1 base, with 11 bases between them. Germline assignment: CDR1 SGHVS and CDR2 FQNEAQ. In nucleotides, the CDR3 is TGTGCCAGCAGCTTAATGGCAGCCCCGAACACTGAAGCTTTCTTT. Translating it yields CASSLMAAPNTEAFF.

By share of the sample, this clonotype is medium-sized (0.01 to 0.1%). This rearrangement joins TRBV28 to TRBJ1-2; D unclear. Germline assignment: CDR1 MDHEN and CDR2 SYDVKM. The CDR3 sequence is 12 residues long. The CDR3 loop is CATGVLDYGYTF. CDR3 DNA sequence: TGTGCGACCGGGGTTCTCGACTATGGCTACACCTTC.

This clonotype counts as medium-sized. Written as DNA, the CDR3 is TGTGCCAGCAGCTTATCCCAATACGATCACTACGAGCAGTACTTC. Protein product: CASSLSQYDHYEQYF. V is TRBV7-6 and J is TRBJ2-7; D remains ambiguous. Trimming took 2 bases from V and 3 from J, leaving 14 bases between them. The CDR3 totals 15 residues. Germline V gene data show CDR1 as SGHVS and CDR2 as FNYEAQ.

This clonotype qualifies as medium-sized (0.01 to 0.1%). The V and J genes are TRBV7-9 and TRBJ1-1, with D possibly being TRBD1 (5 bases). Per germline, CDR1 SEHNR and CDR2 FQNEAQ (reference sequence). The CDR3 is made up of 14 amino acids. The V and J ends lost 4 bases and 2 bases respectively, with 11 bases between them. DNA for the CDR3: TGTGCCAGCAGCTGGGACGGACTTAACACTGAAGCTTTCTTT. It is translated as CASSWDGLNTEAFF.

This clonotype is deemed medium-sized. V usage is TRBV5-1 and J usage is TRBJ2-7; D unclear. V lost 0 bases, J lost 1 base, and 2 bases lay in between. The CDR3 is 12 amino acids. Germline V lookup: CDR1 SGHRS, CDR2 YFSETQ. CDR3 loop: CASSLVSYEQYV. Here the CDR3 DNA reads TGCGCCAGCAGCTTGGTTTCCTACGAGCAGTACGTC.

This clonotype was seen ten or more times. V gene TRBV20-1 combines with J gene TRBJ1-1; D remains ambiguous. CDR1 DFQATT and CDR2 SNEGSKA come from the germline V gene (reference sequence). The CDR3 is made up of 11 amino acids. Trimming took 6 bases from V and 3 from J, leaving 8 bases between them. The DNA of the CDR3 is TGCAGTGCCGTGATTCACACTGAAGCTTTCTTT. Protein sequence: CSAVIHTEAFF.

The chain recombines TRBV3-1 with TRBJ2-5; D uncertain. The V gene's germline CDR1 is LGHDT and CDR2 YNNKEL (reference sequence). This CDR3 has 15 residues. Trimming pared 0 bases from V and 2 bases from J, leaving 10 bases between. The CDR3 region is CASSQEARPQETQYF. The CDR3 DNA follows: TGTGCCAGCAGCCAAGAAGCCAGGCCGCAAGAGACCCAGTACTTC.

This clonotype was counted ten times or more. The CDR3 loop is CAWAASYEQYF. Written as DNA, the CDR3 is TGTGCCTGGGCCGCCTCTTACGAGCAGTACTTC. This sequence joins TRBV30 and TRBJ2-7; D remains unclear. CDR3 length: 11 residues. Per germline, CDR1 GTSNPN and CDR2 SVGIG (reference sequence). The V and J ends lost 5 bases and 4 bases respectively, with 9 bases between them.

By sample fraction, this clonotype is medium-sized. The chain employs TRBV6-5 and TRBJ1-1; 8 bases are shared with TRBD1. CDR3 length equals 13 residues. V was clipped by 5 bases and J by 8 bases; unmatched bases: 7. Germline CDR1 and CDR2: MNHEY and SVGAGI. The CDR3 DNA reads as TGTGCCAGCAGTCGGACAGGGAAAAAGGAAGCTTTCTTT. Its protein is CASSRTGKKEAFF.

This clonotype is labeled medium-sized. V gene TRBV28 combines with J gene TRBJ2-1, with a weak D call TRBD1 (6 bases). Germline-derived CDR1 and CDR2 are MDHEN and SYDVKM. V was clipped by 7 bases and J by 8 bases, with 9 bases between them. The CDR3 consists of 11 residues. The CDR3 spells CASIHRDEQFF. CDR3 nucleotides: TGTGCCAGCATCCACAGGGATGAGCAGTTCTTC.

This clonotype is categorized as medium-sized (0.01 to 0.1%). This chain joins TRBV20-1 and TRBJ1-5, with a weak D call TRBD1 (6 bases). Between the trimmed V and J ends, which lost 2 bases and 11 bases, there was a span of 16 bases. The length of the CDR3 is 13 residues. The germline gives CDR1 DFQATT, CDR2 SNEGSKA (reference sequence). The CDR3, as DNA: TGCAGTGCTAGAACCGGGGGCCGGGTGGCCCAGCATTTT. Protein sequence: CSARTGGRVAQHF.

The rearrangement joins TRBV28 to TRBJ2-1; 7 positions agree with TRBD1. This CDR3 is 12 amino acids long. The germline gives CDR1 MDHEN, CDR2 SYDVKM. With V trimmed by 6 bases and J by 10 bases, 6 bases remained unmatched. The CDR3 DNA follows: TGTGCCAGCAGGAGCGACAGGGACGAGCAGTTCTTC. It encodes CASRSDRDEQFF.